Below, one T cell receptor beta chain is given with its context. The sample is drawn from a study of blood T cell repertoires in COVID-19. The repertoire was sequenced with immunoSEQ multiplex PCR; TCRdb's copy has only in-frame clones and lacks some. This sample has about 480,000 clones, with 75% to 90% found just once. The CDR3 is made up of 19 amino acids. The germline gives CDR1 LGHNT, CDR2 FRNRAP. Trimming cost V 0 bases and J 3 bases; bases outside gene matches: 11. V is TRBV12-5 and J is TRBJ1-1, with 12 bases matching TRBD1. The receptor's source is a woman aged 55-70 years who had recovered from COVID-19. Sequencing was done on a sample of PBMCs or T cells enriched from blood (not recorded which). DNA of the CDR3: TGTGCTAGTGGTTTGGTTCGGGGGACAGGGGGCGGACGTGACACTGAAGCTTTCTTT. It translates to CASGLVRGTGGGRDTEAFF.